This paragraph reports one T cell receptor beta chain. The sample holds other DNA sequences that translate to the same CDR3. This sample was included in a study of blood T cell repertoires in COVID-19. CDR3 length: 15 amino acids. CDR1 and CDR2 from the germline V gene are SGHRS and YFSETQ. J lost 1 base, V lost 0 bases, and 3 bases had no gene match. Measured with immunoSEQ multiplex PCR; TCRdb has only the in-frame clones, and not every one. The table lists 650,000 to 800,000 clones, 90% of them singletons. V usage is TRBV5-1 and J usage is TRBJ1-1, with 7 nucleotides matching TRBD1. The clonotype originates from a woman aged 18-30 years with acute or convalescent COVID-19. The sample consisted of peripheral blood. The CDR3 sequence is CASSLGQGGNTEAFF. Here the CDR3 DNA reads TGCGCCAGCAGCTTGGGACAGGGAGGGAACACTGAAGCTTTCTTT.